This entry describes one T cell receptor (beta chain). Original methodology: Researchers report that nucleated cell counts were estimated from reference gene primer amplification. This table comes from immunoSEQ multiplex PCR, and its TCRdb copy is limited to in-frame clones, with some not included. Clone size and the V and J calls come from that table; the DNA yielded D and trimming. The sample has around 99,000 clones, 65% to 90% seen once. The CDR3 has 15 amino acids. CDR1 and CDR2 from the germline V gene are ENHRY and SYGVKD. After removal of 5 bases from V and 4 bases from J, the junction contained 8 bases not matched to a gene. The data originate from a study of blood T cell repertoires in COVID-19. Study-level background: Researchers got acute and convalescent COVID-19 samples from the United States, Italy and Spain.

The sample comprised peripheral blood. The receptor was isolated from a woman of 80 years or more with active or convalescent COVID-19. The chain employs TRBV10-3 and TRBJ1-5, with 7 bases identical to TRBD1. DNA for the CDR3: TGTGCCATCAGTTCATCACAGGGGACTAATCAGCCCCAGCATTTT. Its translation: CAISSSQGTNQPQHF.